This T cell receptor (beta chain) was sequenced in a study of tumor-infiltrating lymphocytes in localized non-small cell lung cancer. The CDR3 spans 16 residues. Trimming cost V 4 bases and J 2 bases, with 16 bases left between them. The germline CDR1 and CDR2 sequences are MGHRA and YSYEKL. General study results and limits: IM1 and IM2 tumors showed no difference in T-cell fraction.

TCRdb's copy holds only in-frame clones and misses some; the assay was immunoSEQ multiplex PCR. The sample has roughly 13,000 clones, around 65% seen once; the top ten hold around 20%. With respect to this clone: Its specificity is unknown.

The TCR was taken from a human donor with non-small cell lung cancer. Sequencing used uninvolved lung tissue not adjacent to the tumor. The gene calls are TRBV4-1 and TRBJ2-3; possible D gene TRBD2, 6 bases. The CDR3, as DNA: TGCGCCAGCAGCCCCCTTTACGGGGGATCCACAGATACGCAGTATTTT. Translated, it gives CASSPLYGGSTDTQYF.